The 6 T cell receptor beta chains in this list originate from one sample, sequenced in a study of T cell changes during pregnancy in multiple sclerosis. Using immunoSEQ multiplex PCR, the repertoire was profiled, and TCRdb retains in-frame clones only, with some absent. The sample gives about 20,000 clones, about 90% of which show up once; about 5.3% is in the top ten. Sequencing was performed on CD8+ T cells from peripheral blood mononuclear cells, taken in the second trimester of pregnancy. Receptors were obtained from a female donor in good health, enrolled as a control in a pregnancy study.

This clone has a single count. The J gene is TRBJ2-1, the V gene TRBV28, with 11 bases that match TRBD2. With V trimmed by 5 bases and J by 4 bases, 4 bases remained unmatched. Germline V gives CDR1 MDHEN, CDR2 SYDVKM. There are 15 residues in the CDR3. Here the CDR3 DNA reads TGTGCCAGCAGTCTAGGGACTAGCGGATACAATGAGCAGTTCTTC. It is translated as CASSLGTSGYNEQFF. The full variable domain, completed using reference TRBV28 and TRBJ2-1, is DVKVTQSSRYLVKRTGEKVFLECVQDMDHENMFWYRQDPGLGLRLIYFSYDVKMKEKGDIPEGYSVSREKKERFSLILESASTNQTSMYLCASSLGTSGYNEQFFGPGTRLTVL.

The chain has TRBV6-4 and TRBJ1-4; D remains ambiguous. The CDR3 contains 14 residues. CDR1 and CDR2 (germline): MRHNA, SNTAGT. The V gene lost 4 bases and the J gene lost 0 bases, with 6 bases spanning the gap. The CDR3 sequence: CASSAGTTNEKLFF. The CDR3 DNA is TGTGCCAGCAGTGCGGGGACAACTAATGAAAAACTGTTTTTT.

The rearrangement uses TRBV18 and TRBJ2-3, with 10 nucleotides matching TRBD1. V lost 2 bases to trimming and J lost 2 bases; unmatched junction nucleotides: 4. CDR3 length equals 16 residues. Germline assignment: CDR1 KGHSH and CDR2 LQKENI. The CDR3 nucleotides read TGTGCCAGCTCACCAGGACAGGGGGGATTCACAGATACGCAGTATTTT. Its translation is CASSPGQGGFTDTQYF.

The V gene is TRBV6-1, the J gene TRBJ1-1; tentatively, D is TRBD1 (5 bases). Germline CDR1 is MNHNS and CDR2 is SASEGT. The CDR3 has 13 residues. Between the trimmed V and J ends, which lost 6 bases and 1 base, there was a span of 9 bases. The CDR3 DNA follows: TGTGCCAGCAGCCGGGGGGAGAACACTGAAGCTTTCTTT. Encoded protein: CASSRGENTEAFF.

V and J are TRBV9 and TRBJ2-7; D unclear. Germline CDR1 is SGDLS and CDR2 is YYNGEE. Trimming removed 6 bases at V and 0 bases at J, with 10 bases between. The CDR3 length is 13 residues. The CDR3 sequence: CASIRNPSYEQYF. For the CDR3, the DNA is TGTGCCAGCATCAGAAATCCCTCCTACGAGCAGTACTTC.

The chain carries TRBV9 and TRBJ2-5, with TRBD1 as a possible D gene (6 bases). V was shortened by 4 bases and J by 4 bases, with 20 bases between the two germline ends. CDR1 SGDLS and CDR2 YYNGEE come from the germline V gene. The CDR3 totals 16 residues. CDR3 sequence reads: CASSSSGDGEAETQYF. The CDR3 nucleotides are TGTGCCAGCAGCTCGTCAGGGGACGGCGAGGCAGAGACCCAGTACTTC.